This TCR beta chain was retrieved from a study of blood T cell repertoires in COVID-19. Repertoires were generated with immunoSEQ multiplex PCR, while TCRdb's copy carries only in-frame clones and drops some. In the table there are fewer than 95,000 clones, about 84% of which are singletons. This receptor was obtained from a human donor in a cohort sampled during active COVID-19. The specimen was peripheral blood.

The CDR3 is CASSFRRTQPQHF. CDR3 bases: TGTGCCAGCAGTTTTAGGAGGACTCAGCCCCAGCATTTT. This rearrangement joins TRBV12-3 or TRBV12-4 to TRBJ1-5, with D uncertain. The CDR3 extends over 13 amino acids. Trimming removed 3 bases from V and 6 bases from J, with 9 bases in between.